This T cell receptor (beta chain) came from a study of metastatic and nonmetastatic thyroid tumors. Study-wide background: It was across blood and tumor or nodule tissue from malignant and benign thyroid patients that repertoires were compared. Broader study findings: For both blood and tumor, malignant thyroid tumors reportedly showed significantly higher TCR beta diversity than benign nodules did.

The entire patient cohort was treatment-naive prior to thyroid surgery. To note about this clone: What it recognizes is unknown.

V was pared by 6 bases and J by 4 bases, with 10 bases of the junction left unmatched. This CDR3 is 17 amino acids long. Germline lookup yields CDR1 SNHLY and CDR2 FYNNEI. TCRdb re-processed the PCR reads through MiXCR. The sample has around 18,000 clones; around 26% are singletons. This sequence originates from a female donor with papillary thyroid cancer or a benign thyroid nodule (not recorded which). Some clones in this sample may be carry-over from other donors' samples. The sequencing sample was made of tumor tissue. V and J are TRBV2 and TRBJ2-3, with 13 nucleotides matching TRBD2. The CDR3 sequence: CASSPDGLAGDPDTQYF. In DNA form, the CDR3 reads TGTGCCAGCAGCCCAGACGGACTAGCGGGAGATCCAGATACGCAGTATTTT.